Sequencing of this T cell receptor (beta chain) was carried out in a study of cytomegalovirus exposure and HLA in healthy donors (dated by TCRdb to 2016 to 2017). As for the study more broadly: In an earlier analysis of about 560 of the donors, around 290 Gb of sequence data and 100 million or so unique TCR beta sequences from about 190 million T cells were reported. Roughly 300 gigabases of sequencing data and 78 million or so unique TCR sequences were included in an early release covering several hundred HLA-typed donors. Of the roughly 400 genotyped donors, around 81% fell in the genetic ancestry cluster associated with self-reported Caucasian donors. The study aimed to test whether signatures of past pathogen exposure could be identified by cataloging public T cell receptors. The T cell repertoires of under 750 subjects were profiled by immunosequencing and related to cytomegalovirus serostatus. Along with the roughly 670-subject first cohort, a separate validation cohort of over a hundred different subjects was used. To predict cytomegalovirus infection status, the study combined high-throughput TCR immunosequencing, statistical association of individual TCRs with disease status, and machine learning. In a later analysis, previously published TCR beta repertoires from 666 donors were re-analyzed and high-resolution HLA genotyping was added so that TCR occurrence patterns could be studied. The later analysis used no new phenotypic data to find candidate immune exposures, relying instead on TCR beta sequences and their occurrence across donors. An earlier analysis of approximately 580 of the donors used high-throughput TCR beta sequencing to judge whether each TCR beta V gene segment behaved as functional or pseudogenic. Alongside the repertoire data, information on donor age, sex, ethnicity and CMV serostatus was compiled. A later genetic analysis took genome-wide SNP genotypes for about three fifths of the roughly 670 donors and used that subset as a discovery cohort. All discovery cohort repertoires had been generated using a single sequencing platform. HLA typing covered class I and class II loci at four-digit resolution. The number of donors typed differed by locus, with 629-630 for A, B, C, DRB1 and DQB1, 522 for DQA1, 600 to 610 for DPA1, and over 400 for DPB1. Because of strong linkage in the cohort, a few DR-DQ haplotypes were treated as single units for association and clustering. On average, 235,054 unique TCR beta nucleotide sequences were sequenced per donor among some 430 genotyped donors of the cohort, with 15% to 20% of those sequences being non-productive.

The library was obtained by the immunoSEQ multiplex PCR assay. A mixture of 60 forward primers for TCR Vbeta segments and 13 reverse primers for TCR Jbeta segments was used in the multiplex PCR. The CDR3 region of rearranged TCR beta genes was amplified from genomic DNA with a multiplex PCR assay. The amplified TCR beta libraries were sequenced on the Illumina HiSeq System as 87-base-pair reads. Per the source publication's procedure: In a later analysis, about 80 million unique TCR beta chains were counted across the 650 to 750 repertoires, and about 9.9 million of these chains were shared by at least two donors. Raw reads were error-corrected and collapsed into unique sequences by a nearest-neighbor algorithm in which closely related sequences were merged to remove PCR and sequencing errors. CDR3 sequences were aligned to IMGT reference sequences to assign V, D and J gene segments. For a sequence to be retained, at least a six-nucleotide match to both a V gene segment and a J gene segment was required. Rearrangements were called productive when the CDR3 lacked stop codons and stayed in frame with V and J; all others were non-productive. Following IMGT convention, CDR3 was defined as the stretch from the second conserved V-encoded cysteine to the conserved J-encoded phenylalanine. Sequences without an unambiguous match to a single V gene segment were excluded from the earlier analysis of about 600 of the donors. In an earlier analysis of approximately 590 of the donors, a V segment was called functional when productive rearrangements were above 56.7%, and segregating when the standard deviation between donors exceeded 5%. A statistical classification framework was built for diagnosing cytomegalovirus status from the catalog of TCR beta chain sequences. In a later analysis, TCR nucleotide sequences were compared against IMGT/GENE-DB human TR gene sequences so that V and J genes could be assigned. Using the TCRdist pipeline, a later analysis assigned CDR3 sequences along with most-parsimonious VDJ recombination scenarios. A later analysis defined each TCR beta chain by its CDR3 amino acid sequence plus V-gene family, and excluded reads lacking a unique V-gene family. In a later analysis, nearly 600 highly shared, low-generation-probability nucleotide sequences were removed to address suspected cross-contamination and a sequencing artifact. In a later analysis, a clonal expansion index for each public chain was calculated from normalized within-repertoire ranks of inferred template counts. Generation probabilities in a later analysis came from a VDJ recombination model fitted to out-of-frame rearrangements, and those results were checked against IGoR. In a later analysis, TCR-TCR, TCR-HLA and TCR-CMV co-occurrence was scored with hypergeometric tests, and a repertoire-size bias correction was applied to TCR pairs. In a later analysis, false discovery rates were estimated by permuting HLA or CMV assignments 20 times. A later analysis grouped co-occurring TCRs with DBSCAN, adding TCRdist sequence similarity when clustering within HLA-allele-positive subsets. Co-occurrence clustering excluded repertoires with fewer than 30,000 or more than 120,000 public chains, plus five with anomalous nucleotide sharing. The table was pulled from immuneACCESS by TCRdb, which kept in-frame rearrangements only. Such tables lose some clones; where checked, under half of the loss comes from unresolved V genes, and the rest has no known cause. V and J calls and clone size come straight from that table; D and trimming were deduced from the DNA. The sample table contains more than 75,000 clones; only one count was recorded for more than 75% of them. The ten largest clones add up to roughly 14% of the sample.

The cohort was made up of 500 to 850 healthy bone marrow donors. All cohort members were sampled while nominally healthy, although unrecorded immune exposures were likely present. The donor was CMV seropositive and was included in the group of 250 to 350 seropositive cohort members. Every donor gave a peripheral blood sample, and the peripheral blood mononuclear cells from that sample were used for TCR beta sequencing. Genomic DNA was extracted from the blood cell samples with the Qiagen DNeasy Blood Extraction Kit. For this clone: The antigen it binds to is not known. No qualities accompany the bases; no much larger clone lies one base away.

General conclusions and limits of the study: A total of around 150 TCR beta chains were listed by the study as associated with cytomegalovirus. For the cohort, immune exposure information was limited to CMV serostatus. A cluster of highly shared sequence variants was judged likely to be a technical artifact of the sequencing pipeline. It was suggested by the authors that the approach could potentially be generalized to other disease states and immunological phenotypes. Because HLA typing was unavailable for some donors at each locus, only the typed subset was used in association tests. Cytomegalovirus status was reported to be diagnosed by the classifier with high specificity and sensitivity in both the original and validation cohorts. Compared with the approximately 720-donor mean, donors in an Asian-associated ancestry cluster had fewer N-insertions in productive TCRs, according to a later genetic analysis. In a later analysis, the rate of TCR association differed among HLA loci, with DRB1 alleles having the most associated TCRs and HLA-C alleles having the fewest. Linkage disequilibrium might explain the correlated functional status among segregating V segments, but an unknown experimental factor could not be ruled out. A later analysis found that HLA-associated TCR beta chains were more clonally expanded and had lower generation probabilities than equally common non-associated chains. Roughly uniform sequencing depth across donors was assumed in presence/absence analyses, although this assumption may not hold. Assigning TCR associations to individual alleles was difficult when HLA alleles, especially DR and DQ, strongly co-occurred. The earlier analysis of 587 of the donors excluded approximately 15 rarely observed V segments, including chromosome 9 orphons, because counts were too low. Most TCR sequences were seen in very few donors, while some public TCRs were found in many individuals. In vitro tests confirmed that a few of the cytomegalovirus-associated TCR beta chains recognize cytomegalovirus antigens. In an earlier analysis of 587 of the donors, most TCR beta V segments appeared in productive rearrangements about 87% or about 30% of the time, broadly matching IMGT annotations. A later analysis reported that several top co-occurrence clusters appeared linked to parvovirus B19, influenza, CMV and Epstein-Barr virus. At a false discovery rate of 0.05, a later analysis linked 15,000 to 20,000 TCR beta sequences to specific HLA alleles. V-gene and J-gene trimming of TCR beta chains was associated with a missense DCLRE1C variant in a later genetic analysis, and the association was replicated in an independent cohort. A further reported finding was that TCR beta sequences accurately predicted the HLA-A and HLA-B alleles for most subjects in the first cohort. Most CMV-associated TCR beta chains appeared to be HLA-restricted in a later analysis, and the HLA associations seemed to be driven largely by CMV exposure. The cohort was sequenced for TCR beta chains only, and without alpha or paired-chain data the features that could be detected were limited.

This TCR was sampled from a woman between 35 and 50 years old in good health and CMV-seropositive. The source material was PBMCs.

The CDR3 region has the sequence CAWKGDGGSGANVLTF. In nucleotides, the sequence is TGTGCCTGGAAGGGGGACGGAGGCTCTGGGGCCAACGTCCTGACTTTC. The rearranged segments are TRBV30 and TRBJ2-6; 6 matching bases give a weak D call of TRBD1. V and J lose 4 bases and 0 bases, and a span of 13 bases separates them. Including the terminal cysteine and phenylalanine, the CDR3 comprises 16 residues. The sequence is cut down to CDR3 DNA, 48 bases in frame from base 1. From the germline V gene (reference sequence), CDR1 is GTSNPN and CDR2 is SVGIG.